This is a list of T cell receptor beta chains from one sample in a study of CXCR3-negative and CXCR3-positive naive CD8 T cells. TCRdb re-called the 5' RACE reads, yielding one record per CDR3 amino acid sequence without DNA. The sample has under 150,000 distinct CDR3 sequences. Sequenced: naive CXCR3+ CD8+ T cells from blood. These TCRs come from a human donor in good health. Some clones in this sample may be carry-over from other donors' samples. Both conserved end residues are part of each CDR3.

j_call v_call cdr3_aa
TRBJ2-1 TRBV6-4 CASQADIGSDEQFF
TRBJ1-1 TRBV29-1 CSGTGLGTEAFF
TRBJ2-7 TRBV12-3/TRBV12-4 CASSFPGAHEQYF
TRBJ2-1 TRBV29-1 CSGNPGLGFSSEQFF
TRBJ1-3 TRBV3-1 CASSLTGGRNTIYF
TRBJ2-1 TRBV9 CASSVAGYYNGQFF
TRBJ2-2 TRBV29-1 CSVWGNTGELFF
TRBJ2-7 TRBV20-1 CSAIEGFDYEQYF
TRBJ2-1 TRBV2 CASSGGSYNEQFF
TRBJ2-1 TRBV2 CAARDNYNEQFF
TRBJ2-7 TRBV2 CASRGTGLYYEQYF
TRBJ1-2 TRBV5-6 CASSFGGTGDSFNYGYTF
TRBJ2-7 TRBV7-9 CASSLAAGGGEQYF
TRBJ1-3 TRBV29-1 CSVAGEAGNTIYF
TRBJ1-1 TRBV7-9 CASSLESGKVNTEAFF
TRBJ1-2 TRBV29-1 CSVEAIGGTGADYTF
TRBJ2-1 TRBV11-3 CASSFPQNEQFF
TRBJ2-1 TRBV7-9 CASSPRGGPNEQFF
TRBJ2-5 TRBV18 CASSPSGATGETQYF
TRBJ2-3 TRBV7-7 CASSLLMGEDTQYF
TRBJ2-3 TRBV29-1 CSVEIWGATQYF
TRBJ2-7 TRBV2 CASRPAASYEQYF
TRBJ2-1 TRBV13 CASSLGREQFF
TRBJ2-2 TRBV29-1 CSVEDLTGNTGELFF
TRBJ2-1 TRBV5-5 CASSLNSGTLGGEQFF
TRBJ2-3 TRBV15 CATSRERGVDTQYF
TRBJ2-1 TRBV28 CASSLGTINEQFF
TRBJ2-7 TRBV29-1 CSVGGDPNSPYEQYF
TRBJ2-7 TRBV28 CASSILRGPSRYEQYF
TRBJ1-1 TRBV20-1 CSASVGTTSVAEAFF
TRBJ2-1 TRBV29-1 CSAQGAPRNEQFF
TRBJ2-7 TRBV7-8 CASSLRAIGDNSYEQYF
TRBJ2-1 TRBV5-1 CASSLSGEQFF
TRBJ2-7 TRBV20-1 CSAPGQGNGEQYF
TRBJ2-2 TRBV27 CASSFTTGELFF
TRBJ2-3 TRBV7-9 CASSLVAGAHTDTQYF
TRBJ1-1 TRBV5-1 CASSLEGGSLDTEAFF
TRBJ1-1 TRBV12-3/TRBV12-4 CASSFPEGGAIGEAFF
TRBJ1-5 TRBV7-9 CASSLEGLGARQPQHF
TRBJ2-7 TRBV29-1 CSVGVRDYEQYF
TRBJ1-4 TRBV15 CATSSPGQVNEKLFF
TRBJ1-1 TRBV2 CASRVTGGHTEAFF
TRBJ1-1 TRBV6-2/TRBV6-3 CASSYAGANTEAFF
TRBJ2-7 TRBV7-9 CASSSGAVSYEQYF
TRBJ2-1 TRBV30 CASSWAGGGDEQFF
TRBJ2-1 TRBV29-1 CSVEVVRTGGYNEQFF
TRBJ2-3 TRBV9 CASSVELVSTDTQYF
TRBJ1-2 TRBV4-3 CASSQDYFLGARGYTF
TRBJ2-1 TRBV2 CAIPGQGYNEQFF
TRBJ2-2 TRBV5-1 CASSWTGGNTGELFF
TRBJ2-2 TRBV19 CASNPSGGPRELFF
TRBJ2-7 TRBV10-3 CAIRGSTSGRYEQYF
TRBJ1-2 TRBV7-9 CASSLALLSYGYTF
TRBJ1-1 TRBV20-1 CSAREIGISTEAFF